Shown below are 10 T cell receptor beta chains from a single sample sequenced in a study of T cell changes during pregnancy in multiple sclerosis (dated by TCRdb to the late 2010s). Library construction relied on the immunoSEQ multiplex PCR assay. TCRdb carries this immuneACCESS record with in-frame sequences only. Its versions omit some clonotypes, under half of them owing to an unresolved V gene in the studies checked, with the rest unexplained. This sample is represented by about 47,000 clones; 75% to 90% of them were singletons. Of the sample, roughly 8.5% is held by the ten largest clones. The starting material was CD8+ T cells from peripheral blood mononuclear cells, obtained in the second trimester of pregnancy. These receptor sequences come from a female donor with multiple sclerosis, enrolled in a pregnancy study.

The chain joins TRBV19 to TRBJ1-5; no definite D call. The V and J ends lost 1 base and 5 bases respectively, with 12 bases between them. The CDR3 sequence is 15 residues long. The V gene's germline CDR1 is LNHDA and CDR2 SQIVND (reference sequence). CDR3 nucleotide sequence: TGTGCCAGTAGTATAGGGGTCGCGGAAGATCAGCCCCAGCATTTT. Translating gives CASSIGVAEDQPQHF.

This CDR3 reads CASSEFYATGQPQHF. In DNA, the CDR3 is TGTGCCAGCAGTGAATTTTACGCGACGGGTCAGCCCCAGCATTTT. The rearrangement uses TRBV6-1 and TRBJ1-5; no firm D call. From germline, CDR1 is MNHNS and CDR2 SASEGT. The V end was cut by 2 bases, the J end by 6 bases, with 14 bases between. The length of the CDR3 is 15 residues.

CDR3: CASTTRRQPRDTIYF. CDR3 DNA: TGTGCCAGCACCACCCGACGGCAGCCGAGGGACACCATATATTTT. V is TRBV7-9 and J is TRBJ1-3; D gene uncertain. The CDR3 contains 15 residues. V was trimmed by 7 bases and J by 8 bases, leaving 21 bases between them. Germline-derived CDR1 and CDR2 are SEHNR and FQNEAQ (reference sequence).

This chain connects TRBV23-1 to TRBJ1-1; D call uncertain. TRBV23-1 counts as an open reading frame of uncertain function. V was cut by 6 bases and J by 2 bases, with 19 bases left in between. The CDR3 length is 16 residues. The CDR3 nucleotides are TGCGCCAGCAGCCCCCCAGGCGGGGTAGCTAACACTGAAGCTTTCTTT. Translated: CASSPPGGVANTEAFF.

The rearrangement links TRBV27 to TRBJ1-1, with a weak D call TRBD1 (5 bases). The CDR3 spans 13 residues. V was trimmed by 2 bases and J by 5 bases, leaving 9 bases between them. The germline gives CDR1 MNHEY, CDR2 SMNVEV (reference sequence). CDR3 loop: CASSLEGRTEAFF. The DNA for the CDR3 is TGTGCCAGCAGTTTAGAGGGGAGGACTGAAGCTTTCTTT.

This chain links TRBV4-1 with TRBJ2-2, with 12 bases identical to TRBD2. The ends lost 0 bases at V and 0 bases at J; junction bases unmatched: 2. This CDR3 has 18 amino acids. Germline CDR1 is MGHRA and CDR2 is YSYEKL. CDR3 sequence reads: CASSQERLAGANTGELFF. CDR3 sequence (DNA): TGCGCCAGCAGCCAAGAGAGACTAGCGGGGGCGAACACCGGGGAGCTGTTTTTT.

V is TRBV2 and J is TRBJ2-1; TRBD1 might be the D (6 bases). Germline V gives CDR1 SNHLY, CDR2 FYNNEI. CDR3 length: 12 amino acids. Between the trimmed V and J ends, which lost 9 bases and 1 base, there was a span of 7 bases. CDR3 DNA: TGTGCCAGAGGGGGTTCCTACAATGAGCAGTTCTTC. It yields the protein CARGGSYNEQFF.

The J gene is TRBJ2-7, the V gene TRBV27; tentatively, D is TRBD1 (6 bases). Germline V lookup: CDR1 MNHEY, CDR2 SMNVEV (reference sequence). V was pared by 3 bases and J by 5 bases, with 26 bases between. The CDR3 extends over 18 amino acids. The CDR3 protein is CASSLVAGAGVILHEQYF. The CDR3 nucleotides read TGTGCCAGCAGTTTGGTGGCTGGGGCAGGGGTTATACTTCACGAGCAGTACTTC.

This clone was picked up one time. The chain employs TRBV27 and TRBJ2-7; tentatively, D is TRBD2 (6 bases). CDR3 size: 15 residues. Deletions cut 4 bases from V and 2 bases from J, with 15 bases between. Germline values: CDR1 MNHEY, CDR2 SMNVEV (reference sequence). Here the CDR3 reads CASSYSAGGTYEQYF. Written as DNA, the CDR3 is TGTGCCAGCAGTTACTCCGCTGGAGGGACCTACGAGCAGTACTTC.

The chain is built from TRBV13 and TRBJ1-2; D unresolved. The CDR3 is made up of 12 amino acids. Germline V gene data show CDR1 as PRHDT and CDR2 as FYEKMQ (reference sequence). Trimming removed 0 bases from V and 6 bases from J, with 5 bases in between. The CDR3 region has the DNA TGTGCCAGCAGCTTAGGCTTTGATGGCTACACCTTC. Translating it yields CASSLGFDGYTF.